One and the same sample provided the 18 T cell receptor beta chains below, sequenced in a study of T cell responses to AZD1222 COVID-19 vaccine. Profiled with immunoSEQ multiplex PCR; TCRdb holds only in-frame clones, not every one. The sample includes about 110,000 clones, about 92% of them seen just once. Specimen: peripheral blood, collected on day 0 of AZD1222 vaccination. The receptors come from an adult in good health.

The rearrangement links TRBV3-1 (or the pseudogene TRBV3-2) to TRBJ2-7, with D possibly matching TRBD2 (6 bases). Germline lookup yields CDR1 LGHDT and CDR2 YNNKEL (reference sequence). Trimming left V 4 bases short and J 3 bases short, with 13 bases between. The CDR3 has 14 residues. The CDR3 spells CASSRSGTFYEQYF. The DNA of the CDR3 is TGTGCCAGCAGCCGGTCCGGGACTTTCTACGAGCAGTACTTC.

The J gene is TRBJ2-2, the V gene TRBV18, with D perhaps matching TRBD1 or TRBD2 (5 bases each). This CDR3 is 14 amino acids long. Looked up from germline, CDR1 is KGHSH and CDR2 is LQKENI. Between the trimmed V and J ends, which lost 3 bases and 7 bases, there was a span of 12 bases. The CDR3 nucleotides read TGTGCCAGCTCACCCAGGGAGAGGAACGGGGAGCTGTTTTTT. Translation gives CASSPRERNGELFF.

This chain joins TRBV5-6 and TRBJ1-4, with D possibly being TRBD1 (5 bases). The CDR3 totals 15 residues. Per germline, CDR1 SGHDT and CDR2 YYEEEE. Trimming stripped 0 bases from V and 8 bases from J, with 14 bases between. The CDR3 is CASSLDWGSGEKLFF. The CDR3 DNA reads TGTGCCAGCAGCTTGGATTGGGGTTCAGGGGAAAAACTGTTTTTT.

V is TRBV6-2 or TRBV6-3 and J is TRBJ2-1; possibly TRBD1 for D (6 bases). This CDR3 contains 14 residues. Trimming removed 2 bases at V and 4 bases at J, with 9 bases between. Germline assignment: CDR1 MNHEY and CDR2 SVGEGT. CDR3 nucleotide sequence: TGTGCCAGCAGTTACCAGGACAGTTACAATGAGCAGTTCTTC. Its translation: CASSYQDSYNEQFF.

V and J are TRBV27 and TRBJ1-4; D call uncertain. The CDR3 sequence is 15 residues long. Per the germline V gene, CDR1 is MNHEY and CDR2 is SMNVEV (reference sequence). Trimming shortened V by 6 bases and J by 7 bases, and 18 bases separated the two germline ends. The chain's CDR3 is CASSPGGQFIEKLFF. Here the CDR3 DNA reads TGTGCCAGCAGCCCCGGCGGGCAGTTTATTGAAAAACTGTTTTTT.

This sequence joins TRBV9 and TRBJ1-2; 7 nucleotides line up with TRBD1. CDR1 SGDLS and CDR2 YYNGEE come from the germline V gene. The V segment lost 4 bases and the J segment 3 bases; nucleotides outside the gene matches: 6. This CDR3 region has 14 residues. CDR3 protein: CASSPGGRDYGYTF. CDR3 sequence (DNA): TGTGCCAGCAGCCCAGGGGGAAGGGACTATGGCTACACCTTC.

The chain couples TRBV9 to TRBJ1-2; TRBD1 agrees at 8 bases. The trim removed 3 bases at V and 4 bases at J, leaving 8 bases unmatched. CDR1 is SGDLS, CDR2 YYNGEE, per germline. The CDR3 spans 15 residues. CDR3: CASSDASDRAYGYTF. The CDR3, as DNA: TGTGCCAGCAGCGACGCGTCGGACAGGGCCTATGGCTACACCTTC. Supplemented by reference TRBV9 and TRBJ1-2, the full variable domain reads DSGVTQTPKHLITATGQRVTLRCSPRSGDLSVYWYQQSLDQGLQFLIQYYNGEERAKGNILERFSAQQFPDLHSELNLSSLELGDSALYFCASSDASDRAYGYTFGSGTRLTVV.

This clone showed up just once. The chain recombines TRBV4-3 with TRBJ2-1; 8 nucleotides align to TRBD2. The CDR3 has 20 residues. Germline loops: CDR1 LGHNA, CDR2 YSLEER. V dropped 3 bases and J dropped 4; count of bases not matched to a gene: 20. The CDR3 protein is CASSQTSDSGEVGVYNEQFF. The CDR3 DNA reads TGCGCCAGCAGCCAGACGTCGGATAGCGGGGAAGTGGGGGTATACAATGAGCAGTTCTTC.

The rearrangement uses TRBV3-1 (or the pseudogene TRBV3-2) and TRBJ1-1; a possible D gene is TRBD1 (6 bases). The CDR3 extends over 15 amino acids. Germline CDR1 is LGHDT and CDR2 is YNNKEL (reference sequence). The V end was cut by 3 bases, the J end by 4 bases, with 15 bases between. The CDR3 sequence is CASSHDPRRGTEAFF. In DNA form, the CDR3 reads TGTGCCAGCAGCCATGACCCCCGCAGGGGCACTGAAGCTTTCTTT.

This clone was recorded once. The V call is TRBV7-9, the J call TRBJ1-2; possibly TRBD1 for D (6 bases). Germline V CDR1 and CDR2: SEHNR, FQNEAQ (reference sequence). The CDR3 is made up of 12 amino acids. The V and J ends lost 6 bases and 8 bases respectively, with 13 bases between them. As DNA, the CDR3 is TGTGCCAGCAGTCGGGGGGCTGGAGGCTACACCTTC. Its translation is CASSRGAGGYTF.

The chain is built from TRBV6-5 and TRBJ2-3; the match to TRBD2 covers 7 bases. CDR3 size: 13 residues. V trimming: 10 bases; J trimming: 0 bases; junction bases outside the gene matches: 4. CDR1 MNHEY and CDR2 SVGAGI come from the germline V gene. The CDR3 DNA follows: TGTGCCACCTTAGCGGGTAGCACAGATACGCAGTATTTT. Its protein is CATLAGSTDTQYF.

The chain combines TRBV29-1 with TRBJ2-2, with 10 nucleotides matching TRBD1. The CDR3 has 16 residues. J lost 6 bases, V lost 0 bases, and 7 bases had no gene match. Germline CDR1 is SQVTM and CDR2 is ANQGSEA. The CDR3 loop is CSVEDWRQGASGELFF. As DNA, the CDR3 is TGCAGCGTTGAAGATTGGAGACAGGGGGCTTCCGGGGAGCTGTTTTTT.

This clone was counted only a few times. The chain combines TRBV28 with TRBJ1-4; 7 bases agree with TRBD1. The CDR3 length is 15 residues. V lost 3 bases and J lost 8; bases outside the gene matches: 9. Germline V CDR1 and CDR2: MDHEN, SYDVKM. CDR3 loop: CASSFPGGRKEKLFF. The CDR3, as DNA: TGTGCCAGCAGTTTCCCAGGGGGTCGGAAGGAAAAACTGTTTTTT.

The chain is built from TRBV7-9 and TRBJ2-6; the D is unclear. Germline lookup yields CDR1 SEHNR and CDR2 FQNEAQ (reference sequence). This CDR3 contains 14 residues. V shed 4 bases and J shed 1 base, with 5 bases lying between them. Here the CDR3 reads CASSSGSGANVLTF. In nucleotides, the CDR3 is TGTGCCAGCAGCTCCGGTTCTGGGGCCAACGTCCTGACTTTC.

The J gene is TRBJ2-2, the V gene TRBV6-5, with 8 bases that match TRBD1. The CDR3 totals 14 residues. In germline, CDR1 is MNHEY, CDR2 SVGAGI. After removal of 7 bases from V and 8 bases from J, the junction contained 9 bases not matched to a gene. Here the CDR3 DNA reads TGTGCCAGCACCCAAAGGACAGGGCCGGGGGAGCTGTTTTTT. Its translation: CASTQRTGPGELFF.

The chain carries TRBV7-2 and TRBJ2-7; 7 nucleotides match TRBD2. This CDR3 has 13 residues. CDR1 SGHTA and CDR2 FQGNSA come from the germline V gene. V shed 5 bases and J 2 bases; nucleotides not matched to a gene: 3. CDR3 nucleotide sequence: TGTGCCAGCAGCCGGGACTACCCCTACGAGCAGTACTTC. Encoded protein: CASSRDYPYEQYF. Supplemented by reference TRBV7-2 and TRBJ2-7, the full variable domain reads GAGVSQSPSNKVTEKGKDVELRCDPISGHTALYWYRQSLGQGLEFLIYFQGNSAPDKSGLPSDRFSAERTGGSVSTLTIQRTQQEDSAVYLCASSRDYPYEQYFGPGTRLTVT.

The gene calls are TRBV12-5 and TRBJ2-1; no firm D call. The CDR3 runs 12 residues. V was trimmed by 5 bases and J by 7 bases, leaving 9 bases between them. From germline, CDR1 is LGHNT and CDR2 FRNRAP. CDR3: CASGTGWNEQFF. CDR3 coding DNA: TGTGCTAGTGGTACGGGCTGGAATGAGCAGTTCTTC.

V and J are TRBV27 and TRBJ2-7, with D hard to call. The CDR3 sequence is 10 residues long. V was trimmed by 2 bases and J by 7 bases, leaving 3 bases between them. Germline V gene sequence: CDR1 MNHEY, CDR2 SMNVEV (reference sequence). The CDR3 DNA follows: TGTGCCAGCAGTTTAAAGGAGCAGTACTTC. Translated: CASSLKEQYF.